In its sample, the clone carrying this T cell receptor beta chain was seen a few times. Its cognate antigen is unknown. The PCR used 60 Vbeta and 13 Jbeta primers. The assay was immunoSEQ multiplex PCR, and TCRdb's table has in-frame clones only and misses some. The table has 150,000 to 200,000 clones, over 60% seen once. This entry belongs to a study of cytomegalovirus exposure and HLA in healthy donors. Study summary: Unique TCR beta sequences numbering fewer than 130 million came from approximately 180 million T cells in an earlier analysis.

Study results and limitations: HLA restriction was apparent for most CMV-associated TCR beta chains in a later analysis. It was reported that the classifier diagnosed cytomegalovirus status with high specificity and sensitivity in both the original and validation cohorts. TCR beta chains numbering 150 to 200 were designated cytomegalovirus-associated.

The CDR3 is 13 residues long. In germline, CDR1 is LNHDA, CDR2 SQIVND (reference sequence). Trimming took off 10 bases at V and 4 bases at J, with 14 bases between the two ends. This clonotype was obtained from a middle-aged woman in good health and CMV-seronegative. The sample taken for sequencing was PBMCs. The genes are TRBV19 and TRBJ2-1; tentative D call: TRBD2 (6 bases). Written as DNA, the CDR3 is TGTGCCACCGCAGGACTAACTTACAATGAGCAGTTCTTC. Protein: CATAGLTYNEQFF.